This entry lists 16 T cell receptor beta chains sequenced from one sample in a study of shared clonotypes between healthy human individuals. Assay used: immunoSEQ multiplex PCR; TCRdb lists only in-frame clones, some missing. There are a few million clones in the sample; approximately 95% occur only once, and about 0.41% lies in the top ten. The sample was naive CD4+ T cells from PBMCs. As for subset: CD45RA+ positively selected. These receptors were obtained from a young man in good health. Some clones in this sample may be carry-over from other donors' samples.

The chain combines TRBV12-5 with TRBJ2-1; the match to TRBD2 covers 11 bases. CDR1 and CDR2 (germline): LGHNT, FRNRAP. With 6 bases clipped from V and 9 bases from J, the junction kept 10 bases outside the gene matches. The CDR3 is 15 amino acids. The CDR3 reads CASGIAGGPVGEQFF. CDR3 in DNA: TGTGCTAGTGGCATAGCGGGAGGGCCTGTAGGTGAGCAGTTCTTC.

The DNA of the CDR3 is TGCGCCAGCAACCGAAGAGCGGGAGGGCCAGGCGAGCAGTACTTC. Amino acid sequence: CASNRRAGGPGEQYF. V and J are TRBV10-2 and TRBJ2-7, with 10 bases matching TRBD2. Germline V gives CDR1 WSHSY, CDR2 SAAADI. V dropped 7 bases and J dropped 6; count of bases not matched to a gene: 12. The CDR3 has 15 amino acids.

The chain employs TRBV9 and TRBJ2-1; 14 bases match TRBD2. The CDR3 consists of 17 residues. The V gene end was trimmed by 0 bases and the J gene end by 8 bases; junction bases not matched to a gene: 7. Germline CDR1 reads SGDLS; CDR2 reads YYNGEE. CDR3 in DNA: TGTGCCAGCAGCGTAGGGGGGACTAGCGGGAGTATGTATGAGCAGTTCTTC. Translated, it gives CASSVGGTSGSMYEQFF.

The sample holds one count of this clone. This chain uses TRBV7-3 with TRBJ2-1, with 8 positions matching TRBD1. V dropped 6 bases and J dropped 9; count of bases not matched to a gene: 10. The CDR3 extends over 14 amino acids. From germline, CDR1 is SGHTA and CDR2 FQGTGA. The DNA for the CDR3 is TGTGCCAGCAGGGCGGACAGGGCCCCCATTGAGCAGTTCTTC. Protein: CASRADRAPIEQFF.

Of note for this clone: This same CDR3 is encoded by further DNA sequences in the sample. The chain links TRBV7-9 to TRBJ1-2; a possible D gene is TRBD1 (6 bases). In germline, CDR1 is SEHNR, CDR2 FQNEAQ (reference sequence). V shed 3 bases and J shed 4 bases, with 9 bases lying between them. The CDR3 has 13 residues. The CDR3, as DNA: TGTGCCAGCAGCTTGTCAGGGGTCTATGGCTACACCTTC. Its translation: CASSLSGVYGYTF.

CDR3 nucleotides: TGTGCCAGCAATCTGCCGGGGACAGGGGGGAAACTGTTTTTT. It translates to CASNLPGTGGKLFF. The V gene is TRBV28, the J gene TRBJ1-4; 11 bases map to TRBD1. This CDR3 has 14 residues. Trimming took 7 bases from V and 11 from J; bases not matched to a gene: 9. The germline CDR1 and CDR2 sequences are MDHEN and SYDVKM. The complete variable domain, with remaining parts taken from reference TRBV28 and TRBJ1-4, reads DVKVTQSSRYLVKRTGEKVFLECVQDMDHENMFWYRQDPGLGLRLIYFSYDVKMKEKGDIPEGYSVSREKKERFSLILESASTNQTSMYLCASNLPGTGGKLFFGSGTQLSVL.

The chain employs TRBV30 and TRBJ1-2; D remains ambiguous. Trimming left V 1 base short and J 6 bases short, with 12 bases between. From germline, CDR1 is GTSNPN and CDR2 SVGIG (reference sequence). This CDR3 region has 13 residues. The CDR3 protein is CAWSAVREHGYTF. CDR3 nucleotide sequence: TGTGCCTGGAGTGCCGTTAGGGAGCATGGCTACACCTTC.

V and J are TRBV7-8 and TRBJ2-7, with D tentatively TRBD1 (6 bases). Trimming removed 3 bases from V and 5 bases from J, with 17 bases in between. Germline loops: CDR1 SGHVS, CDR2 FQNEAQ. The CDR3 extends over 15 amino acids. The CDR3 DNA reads TGTGCCAGCAGCTTCGGAACAGGGATCTGGAACGAGCAGTACTTC. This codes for CASSFGTGIWNEQYF.

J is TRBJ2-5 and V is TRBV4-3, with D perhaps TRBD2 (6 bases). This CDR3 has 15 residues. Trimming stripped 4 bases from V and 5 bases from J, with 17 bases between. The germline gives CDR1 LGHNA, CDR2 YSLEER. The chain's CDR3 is CASSRGPAGGETQYF. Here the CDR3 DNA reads TGCGCCAGCAGCCGGGGTCCAGCGGGTGGTGAGACCCAGTACTTC.

The CDR3 region has the DNA TGTGCCAGCTCGGACAGGGTGTCCTACAATGAGCAGTTCTTC. This sequence encodes CASSDRVSYNEQFF. This rearrangement joins TRBV6-6 to TRBJ2-1, with 8 bases identical to TRBD1. CDR1 is MNHNY, CDR2 SVGAGI, per germline (reference sequence). V shed 8 bases and J 1 base; nucleotides not matched to a gene: 4. The CDR3 totals 14 residues.

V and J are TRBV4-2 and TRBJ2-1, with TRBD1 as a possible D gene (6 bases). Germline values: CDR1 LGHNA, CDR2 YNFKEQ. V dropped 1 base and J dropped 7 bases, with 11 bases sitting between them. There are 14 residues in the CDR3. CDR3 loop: CASSQVGARNEQFF. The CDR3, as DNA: TGTGCCAGCAGCCAAGTGGGGGCTCGGAATGAGCAGTTCTTC.

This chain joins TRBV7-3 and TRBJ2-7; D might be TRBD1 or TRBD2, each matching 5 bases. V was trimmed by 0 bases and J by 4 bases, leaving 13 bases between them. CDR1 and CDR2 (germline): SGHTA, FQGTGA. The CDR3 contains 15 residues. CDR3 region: CASSLTPGRQYEQYF. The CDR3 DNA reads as TGTGCCAGCAGCTTAACCCCAGGGAGACAATACGAGCAGTACTTC.

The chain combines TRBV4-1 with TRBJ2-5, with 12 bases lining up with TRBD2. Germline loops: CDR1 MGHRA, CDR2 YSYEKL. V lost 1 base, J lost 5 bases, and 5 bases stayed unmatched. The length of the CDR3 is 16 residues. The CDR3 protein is CASSQAPGLAGETQYF. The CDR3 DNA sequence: TGCGCCAGCAGCCAAGCCCCGGGACTAGCGGGCGAGACCCAGTACTTC.

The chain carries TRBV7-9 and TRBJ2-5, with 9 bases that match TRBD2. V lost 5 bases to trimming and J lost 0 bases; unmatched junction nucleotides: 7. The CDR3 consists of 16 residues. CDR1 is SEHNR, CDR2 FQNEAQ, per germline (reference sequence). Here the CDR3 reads CASSQRAGGHQETQYF. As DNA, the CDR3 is TGTGCCAGCAGCCAAAGGGCGGGAGGGCACCAAGAGACCCAGTACTTC.

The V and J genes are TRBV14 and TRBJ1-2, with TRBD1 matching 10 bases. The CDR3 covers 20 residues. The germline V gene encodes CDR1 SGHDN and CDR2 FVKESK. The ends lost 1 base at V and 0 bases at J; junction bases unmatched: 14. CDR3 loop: CASSQVPGQGIDGANYGYTF. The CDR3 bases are TGTGCCAGCAGCCAAGTACCGGGACAGGGGATTGATGGAGCTAACTATGGCTACACCTTC.

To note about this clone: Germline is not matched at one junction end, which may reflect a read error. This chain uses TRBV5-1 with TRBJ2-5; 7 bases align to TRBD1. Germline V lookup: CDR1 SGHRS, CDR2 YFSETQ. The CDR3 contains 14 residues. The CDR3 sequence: CASSLGTEGETQYF. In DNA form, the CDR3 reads TGCGCCAGCAGTTTGGGGACAGAGGGGGAGACCCAGTACTTC. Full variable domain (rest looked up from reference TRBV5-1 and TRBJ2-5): KAGVTQTPRYLIKTRGQQVTLSCSPISGHRSVSWYQQTPGQGLQFLFEYFSETQRNKGNFPGRFSGRQFSNSRSEMNVSTLELGDSALYLCASSLGTEGETQYFGPGTRLLVL.